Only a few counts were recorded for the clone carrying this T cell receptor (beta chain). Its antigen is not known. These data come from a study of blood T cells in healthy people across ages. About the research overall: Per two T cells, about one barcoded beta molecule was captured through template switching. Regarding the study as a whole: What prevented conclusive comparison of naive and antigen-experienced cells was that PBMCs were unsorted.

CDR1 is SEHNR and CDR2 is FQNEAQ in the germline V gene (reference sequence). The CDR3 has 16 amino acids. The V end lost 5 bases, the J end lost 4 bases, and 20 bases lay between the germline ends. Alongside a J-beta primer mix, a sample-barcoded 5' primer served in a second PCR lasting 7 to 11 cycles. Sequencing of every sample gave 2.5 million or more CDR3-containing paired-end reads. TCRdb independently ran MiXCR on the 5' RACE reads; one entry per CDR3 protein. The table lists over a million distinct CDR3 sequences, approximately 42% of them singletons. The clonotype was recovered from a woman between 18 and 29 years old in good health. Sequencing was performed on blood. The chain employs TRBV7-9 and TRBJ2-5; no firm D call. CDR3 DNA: TGTGCCAGCAGCCCTATCAACCGTGTCACTGGAGAGACCCAGTACTTC. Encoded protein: CASSPINRVTGETQYF.